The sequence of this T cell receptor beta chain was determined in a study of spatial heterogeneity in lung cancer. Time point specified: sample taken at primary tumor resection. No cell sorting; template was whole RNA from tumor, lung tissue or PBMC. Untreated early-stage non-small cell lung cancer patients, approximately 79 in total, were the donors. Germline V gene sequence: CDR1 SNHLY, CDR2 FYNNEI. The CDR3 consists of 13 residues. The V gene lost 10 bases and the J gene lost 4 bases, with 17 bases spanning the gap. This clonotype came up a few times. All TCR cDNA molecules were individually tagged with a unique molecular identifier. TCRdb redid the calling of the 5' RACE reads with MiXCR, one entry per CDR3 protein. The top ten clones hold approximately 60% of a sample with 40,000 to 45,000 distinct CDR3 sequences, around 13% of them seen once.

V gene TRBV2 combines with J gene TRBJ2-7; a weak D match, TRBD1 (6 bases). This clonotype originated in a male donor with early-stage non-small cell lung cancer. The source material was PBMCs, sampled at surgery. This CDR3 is CATSGAITYEQYF. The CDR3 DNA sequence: TGTGCCACCTCAGGGGCTATTACTTACGAGCAGTACTTC.